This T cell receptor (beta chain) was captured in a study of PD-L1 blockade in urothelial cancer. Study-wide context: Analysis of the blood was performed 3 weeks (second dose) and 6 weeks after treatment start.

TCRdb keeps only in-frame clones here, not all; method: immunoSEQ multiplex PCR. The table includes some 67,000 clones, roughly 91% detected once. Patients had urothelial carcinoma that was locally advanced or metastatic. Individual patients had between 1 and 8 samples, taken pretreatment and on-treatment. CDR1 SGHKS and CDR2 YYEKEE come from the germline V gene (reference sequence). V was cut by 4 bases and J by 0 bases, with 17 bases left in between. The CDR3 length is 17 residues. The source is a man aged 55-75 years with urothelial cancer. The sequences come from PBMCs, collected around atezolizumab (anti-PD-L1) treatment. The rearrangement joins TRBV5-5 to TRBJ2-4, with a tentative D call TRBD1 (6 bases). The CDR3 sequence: CASSAPNRDLAKNIQYF. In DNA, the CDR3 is TGTGCCAGCAGCGCCCCCAACAGGGACCTAGCCAAAAACATTCAGTACTTC.